The T cell receptor (beta chain) described here comes from a study of blood T cell repertoires in COVID-19. Authors' methods: The authors estimated nucleated cell counts from reference gene primer amplification. Profiled with immunoSEQ multiplex PCR; TCRdb holds only in-frame clones, not every one. D and trimming were read from the DNA, whereas the V and J calls and clone size are those reported in that table. This table has tens of thousands of clones, over 70% appearing once. CDR3 length: 15 residues. Per germline, CDR1 SGHRS and CDR2 YFSETQ. V was cut by 1 base and J by 4 bases, with 14 bases left in between.

This sequence was found in a human donor in a cohort sampled during active COVID-19. Source material: peripheral blood. This chain uses TRBV5-1 with TRBJ1-2; tentatively, D is TRBD1 (6 bases). For the CDR3, the DNA is TGCGCCAGCAGCTTGAGGGGGGGCGACGGCTATGGCTACACCTTC. This gives the protein CASSLRGGDGYGYTF.